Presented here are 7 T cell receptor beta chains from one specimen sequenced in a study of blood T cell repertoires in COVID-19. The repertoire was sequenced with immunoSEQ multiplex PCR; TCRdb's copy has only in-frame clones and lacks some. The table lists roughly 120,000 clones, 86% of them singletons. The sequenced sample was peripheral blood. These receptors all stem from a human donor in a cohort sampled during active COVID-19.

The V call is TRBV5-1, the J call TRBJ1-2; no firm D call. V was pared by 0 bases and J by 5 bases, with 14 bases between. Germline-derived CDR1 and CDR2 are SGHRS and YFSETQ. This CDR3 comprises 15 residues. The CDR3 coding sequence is TGCGCCAGCAGCTTGGACGGGTTCAAGTCTTATGGCTACACCTTC. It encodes CASSLDGFKSYGYTF. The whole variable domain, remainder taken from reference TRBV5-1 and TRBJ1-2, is KAGVTQTPRYLIKTRGQQVTLSCSPISGHRSVSWYQQTPGQGLQFLFEYFSETQRNKGNFPGRFSGRQFSNSRSEMNVSTLELGDSALYLCASSLDGFKSYGYTFGSGTRLTVV.

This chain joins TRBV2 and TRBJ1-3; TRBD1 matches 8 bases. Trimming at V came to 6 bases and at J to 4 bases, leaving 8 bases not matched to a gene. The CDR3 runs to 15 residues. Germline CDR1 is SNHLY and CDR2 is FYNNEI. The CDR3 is CASSPTTGVGNTIYF. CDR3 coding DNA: TGTGCCAGCAGCCCAACGACAGGGGTAGGAAACACCATATATTTT.

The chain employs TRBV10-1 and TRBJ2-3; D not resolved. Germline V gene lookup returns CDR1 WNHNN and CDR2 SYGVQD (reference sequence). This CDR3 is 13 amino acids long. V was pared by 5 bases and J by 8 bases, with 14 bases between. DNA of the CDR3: TGCGCCAGCAGTCCGTACGGAGCAGTTACGCAGTATTTT. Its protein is CASSPYGAVTQYF.

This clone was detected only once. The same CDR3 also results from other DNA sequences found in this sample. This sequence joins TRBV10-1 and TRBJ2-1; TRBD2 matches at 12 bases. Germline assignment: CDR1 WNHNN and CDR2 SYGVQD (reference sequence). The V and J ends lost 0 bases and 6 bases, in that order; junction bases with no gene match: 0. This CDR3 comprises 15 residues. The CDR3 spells CASSESGLAGNEQFF. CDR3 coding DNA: TGCGCCAGCAGTGAGTCGGGACTAGCGGGCAATGAGCAGTTCTTC.

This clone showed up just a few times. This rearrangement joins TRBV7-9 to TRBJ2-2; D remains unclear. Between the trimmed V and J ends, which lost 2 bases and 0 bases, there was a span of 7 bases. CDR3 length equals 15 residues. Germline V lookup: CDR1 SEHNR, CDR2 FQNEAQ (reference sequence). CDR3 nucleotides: TGTGCCAGCAGCTTAACGGGTGCGAACACCGGGGAGCTGTTTTTT. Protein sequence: CASSLTGANTGELFF.

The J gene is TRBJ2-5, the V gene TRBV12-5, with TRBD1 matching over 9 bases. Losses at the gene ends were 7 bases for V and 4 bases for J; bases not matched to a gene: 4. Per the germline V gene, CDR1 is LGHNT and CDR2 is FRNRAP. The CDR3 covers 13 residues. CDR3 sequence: CASAVDRGETQYF. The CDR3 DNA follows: TGTGCTAGTGCCGTGGACAGGGGAGAGACCCAGTACTTC.

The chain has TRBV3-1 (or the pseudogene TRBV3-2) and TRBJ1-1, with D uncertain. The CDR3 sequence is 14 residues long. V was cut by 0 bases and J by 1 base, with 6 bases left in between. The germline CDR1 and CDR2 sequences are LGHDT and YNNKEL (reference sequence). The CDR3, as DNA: TGTGCCAGCAGCCAAGAGGCAAAGAACACTGAAGCTTTCTTT. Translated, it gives CASSQEAKNTEAFF.